This T cell receptor (beta chain) emerged from a study of blood T cells in healthy people across ages. For the second PCR, which ran for about 6 to 11 cycles, a sample-barcoded 5' primer and a J-beta primer mix were used. TCRdb reprocessed the 5' RACE reads via MiXCR and lists one record per CDR3 protein. The sample lists 1.4 million or so distinct CDR3 sequences; less than 45% were seen once. Germline values: CDR1 MNHEY, CDR2 SMNVEV (reference sequence). The CDR3 sequence is 14 residues long. Losses at the gene ends were 5 bases for V and 7 bases for J; bases not matched to a gene: 7. Findings and limits, study-wide: Naive and antigen-experienced cells were not separated, limiting conclusive comparison.

To note about this clonotype: As yet, its antigen is unknown.

This clonotype was obtained from a woman younger than 30 in good health. The sequenced material came from blood. The chain joins TRBV27 to TRBJ1-5; TRBD1 aligns across 8 bases. CDR3 DNA sequence: TGTGCCAGCAGTGACCAGGGGGCAGGACAGCCCCAGCATTTT. Amino acids: CASSDQGAGQPQHF.